This T cell receptor (beta chain) was sequenced for a study of shared clonotypes between healthy human individuals (dated by TCRdb to between 2020 and 2021). Background on the whole study: The cohort included three men and two women between 18 and 49 years of age. Per donor, three plates each were used for CD4 naive and CD4 memory, two for CD8 naive, and one for CD8 memory. Between about 0.94 and 8.9 billion PBMCs per donor were obtained by leukapheresis. Different laboratories and diverse techniques were used to prepare libraries and sequence TCR repertoires, to increase sequencing depth and limit assay-specific biases. To estimate repertoire size and how much clonotype sharing occurs between individuals, the study deeply sequenced the blood TCR repertoires of several healthy adults.

TCR CDR3 regions were amplified from genomic DNA by multiplex PCR using the deep immunoSEQ assay. Genomic DNA extracted from each cell subset was distributed evenly over all wells of several immunoSEQ 96-well plates, and each plate served as one replicate. For sorted subsets, each replicate PCR was loaded with approximately 0.2 ug genomic DNA, equivalent to 25,000 to 35,000 T cell genomes. Purified libraries were measured with a Qubit 3.0 fluorometer, size-checked on a Bioanalyzer 2100, and measured again with the KAPA Library Quantification kit. A separate single-read 150-cycle Illumina NextSeq 550 flow cell was used to sequence each immunoSEQ 96-well plate. Turning to the authors' computational methods: The immunoSEQ output contained only junctional sequences without quality scores, so filtering could not match that applied to full-length reads. Sequences were annotated with PyIR, a Python wrapper for IgBLAST v1.9, using IMGT germline references to assign V/J genes and CDR3. Any read was removed if the V/J assignment was weak (E-value above 1e-6), the CDR3 was missing, or the read contained stop codons, out-of-frame junctions, or ambiguous translated residues. V3J clonotypes were defined as sequences sharing the same inferred V gene, J gene, and CDR3 amino acid sequence. To compute the percentage overlap between repertoires, the number of shared unique clonotypes was divided by the size of the smaller repertoire. RTK rarefaction, the Chao1 estimator, and Recon v2.1 estimates of unobserved clonotypes were used to assess repertoire richness. Generation probabilities for all TCRbeta clonotypes obtained by the gDNA method from several donors were computed using OLGA. TCRdb took this table from immuneACCESS and kept in-frame rearrangements with V and J called. Such tables lack part of the clones; where checked against another copy, unresolved V genes explain under half of the gap, and the rest is unexplained. V, J and clone size derive from that table, while D and trimming were established from the DNA sequence. The sample includes 950,000 to 1,300,000 clones, with about 76% observed a single time. The ten top clones hold approximately 1.3% of the sample.

Results and caveats for the whole study, not just this receptor: Based on pairwise subsampling, the degree of clonotype sharing among donors was expected to be affected by sequencing depth. Because the study included a small number of donors, the genetic and exposure-history diversity represented was limited. About 4.5% of naive CD4, 3.5% of naive CD8, around 2.3% of memory CD4, and 0.4% of memory CD8 clonotypes were shared across a few donors. Higher generation probabilities were observed for clonotypes shared by all four sorted-subset donors than for non-shared clonotypes. Rarefaction of sorted-subset datasets indicated incomplete sequencing despite the large sequencing depth. Estimated clonotype richness was generally larger for naive than for memory subsets. Only blood was sampled, and tissue TCR repertoires likely differ from those in blood.

The CDR3 runs 17 amino acids, cysteine and phenylalanine included. CDR3 DNA only is kept here, 51 bases in frame from base 1. Reading the germline V gene gives CDR1 SGHRS and CDR2 YFSETQ. V ends up 0 bases short and J 1 base short, with an unmatched junction base count of 8. The donors were healthy, HIV-negative adults who had no recently reported acute infections or vaccinations. Only Caucasian adults living in Nashville, Tennessee, USA were represented among the donors. CD4+ T cells were enriched by magnetic negative selection; naive cells were then positively selected on CD45RA, and the negative fraction formed the memory subset. Blood was obtained by leukapheresis, after which PBMCs were separated by Ficoll-Histopaque density gradient centrifugation and cryopreserved in liquid nitrogen vapor phase. Purity and quantity of every magnetically sorted T cell population were checked by analytical flow cytometry. Each sorted fraction had its genomic DNA isolated and then quantified by UV absorbance on a Nanodrop 2000c.

As regards this clone: Its recognized antigen is unknown. Base qualities are not provided; no much larger clone lies one nucleotide away.

The chain is made from TRBV5-1 and TRBJ2-7; TRBD2 lines up with 9 middle nucleotides. Specimen: memory CD4+ T cells sorted from blood. The sample's cell subset or site, from its label and the paper: CD45RA-negative fraction. This clonotype was sampled from a man aged 18 to 30 in good health. The CDR3 amino acid sequence is: CASSLGRWTSESYEQYF. The base sequence is TGCGCCAGCAGCTTGGGACGGTGGACTAGCGAGTCCTACGAGCAGTACTTC. When the CDR3 is completed using the reference TRBV5-1 and TRBJ2-7 genes on either side, the full variable domain is KAGVTQTPRYLIKTRGQQVTLSCSPISGHRSVSWYQQTPGQGLQFLFEYFSETQRNKGNFPGRFSGRQFSNSRSEMNVSTLELGDSALYLCASSLGRWTSESYEQYFGPGTRLTVT.